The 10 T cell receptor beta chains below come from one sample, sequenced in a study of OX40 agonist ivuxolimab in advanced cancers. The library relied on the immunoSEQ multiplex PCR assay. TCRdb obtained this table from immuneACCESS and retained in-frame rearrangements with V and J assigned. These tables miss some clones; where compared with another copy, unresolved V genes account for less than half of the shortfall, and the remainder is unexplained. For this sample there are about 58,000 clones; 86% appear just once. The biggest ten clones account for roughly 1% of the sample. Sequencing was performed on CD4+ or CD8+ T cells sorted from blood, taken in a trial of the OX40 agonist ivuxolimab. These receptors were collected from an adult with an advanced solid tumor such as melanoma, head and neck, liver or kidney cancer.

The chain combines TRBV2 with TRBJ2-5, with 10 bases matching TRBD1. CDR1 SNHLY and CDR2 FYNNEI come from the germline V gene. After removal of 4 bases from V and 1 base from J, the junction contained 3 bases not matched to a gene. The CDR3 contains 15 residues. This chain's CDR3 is CASSADRGPQETQYF. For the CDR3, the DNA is TGTGCCAGCAGTGCCGACAGGGGGCCCCAAGAGACCCAGTACTTC.

The CDR3 coding sequence is TGTGCCAGTAGTACTGGACAGGGGAACACTGAAGCTTTCTTT. Amino acids: CASSTGQGNTEAFF. V gene TRBV19 combines with J gene TRBJ1-1, with 8 positions matching TRBD1. CDR3 length equals 14 residues. V trimming: 4 bases; J trimming: 1 base; junction bases outside the gene matches: 2. The germline gives CDR1 LNHDA, CDR2 SQIVND (reference sequence).

The CDR3 loop is CATTGGIGNTIYF. The CDR3 coding sequence is TGTGCCACCACAGGGGGCATTGGAAACACCATATATTTT. This chain uses TRBV2 with TRBJ1-3; TRBD1 matches 9 bases. Germline V gives CDR1 SNHLY, CDR2 FYNNEI. The V and J ends lost 10 bases and 3 bases, in that order; junction bases with no gene match: 4. The CDR3 consists of 13 residues. Full variable domain (missing parts from reference TRBV2 and TRBJ1-3): EPEVTQTPSHQVTQMGQEVILRCVPISNHLYFYWYRQILGQKVEFLVSFYNNEISEKSEIFDDQFSVERPDGSNFTLKIRSTKLEDSAMYFCATTGGIGNTIYFGEGSWLTVV.

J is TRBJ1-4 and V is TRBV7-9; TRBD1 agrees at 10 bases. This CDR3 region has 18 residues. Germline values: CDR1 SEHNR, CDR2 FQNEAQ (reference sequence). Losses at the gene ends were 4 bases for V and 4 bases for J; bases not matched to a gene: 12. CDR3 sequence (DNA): TGTGCCAGCAGCTCCGGGACAGGGGCCCCTCGGGGTAATGAAAAACTGTTTTTT. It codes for CASSSGTGAPRGNEKLFF.

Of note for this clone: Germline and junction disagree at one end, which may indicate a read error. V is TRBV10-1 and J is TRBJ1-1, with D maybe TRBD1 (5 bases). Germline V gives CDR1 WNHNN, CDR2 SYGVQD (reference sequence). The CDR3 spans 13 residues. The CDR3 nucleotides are TGCGCCAACAGTGAAGCGGGGGTCACTGAAGCTTTCTTT. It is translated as CANSEAGVTEAFF.

In DNA form, the CDR3 reads TGTGCCACCGCGTGGGGTCCAGATACGCAGTATTTT. It is translated as CATAWGPDTQYF. V is TRBV6-1 and J is TRBJ2-3; D gene unclear. Germline-derived CDR1 and CDR2 are MNHNS and SASEGT. This CDR3 is 12 amino acids long. The V end lost 10 bases, the J end lost 4 bases, and 12 bases lay between the germline ends.

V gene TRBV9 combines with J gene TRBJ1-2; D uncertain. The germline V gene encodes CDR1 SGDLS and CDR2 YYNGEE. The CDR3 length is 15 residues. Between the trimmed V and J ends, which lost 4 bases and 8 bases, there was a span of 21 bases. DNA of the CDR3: TGTGCCAGCAGCTCCAAAGCCACTCAAACTGGGGGCTACACCTTC. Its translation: CASSSKATQTGGYTF.

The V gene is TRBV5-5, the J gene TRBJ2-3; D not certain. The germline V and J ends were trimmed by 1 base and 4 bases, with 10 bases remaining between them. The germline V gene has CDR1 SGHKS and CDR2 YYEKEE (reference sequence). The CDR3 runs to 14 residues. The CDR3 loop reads CASSLSGWADTQYF. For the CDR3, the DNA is TGTGCCAGCAGCTTGTCGGGTTGGGCAGATACGCAGTATTTT.

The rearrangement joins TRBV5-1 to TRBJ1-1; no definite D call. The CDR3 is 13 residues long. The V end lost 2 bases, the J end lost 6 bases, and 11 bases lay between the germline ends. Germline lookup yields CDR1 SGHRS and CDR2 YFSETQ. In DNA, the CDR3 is TGCGCCAGCAGCTTTTGGGGAGAGCCTGAAGCTTTCTTT. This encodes CASSFWGEPEAFF. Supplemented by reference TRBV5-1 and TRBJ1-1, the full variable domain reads KAGVTQTPRYLIKTRGQQVTLSCSPISGHRSVSWYQQTPGQGLQFLFEYFSETQRNKGNFPGRFSGRQFSNSRSEMNVSTLELGDSALYLCASSFWGEPEAFFGQGTRLTVV.

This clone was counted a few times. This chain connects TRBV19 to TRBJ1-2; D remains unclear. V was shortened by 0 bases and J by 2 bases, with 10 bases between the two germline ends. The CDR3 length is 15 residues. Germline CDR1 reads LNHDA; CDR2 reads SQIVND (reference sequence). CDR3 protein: CASSIDRARNYGYTF. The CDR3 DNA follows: TGTGCCAGTAGTATAGACCGGGCTAGAAACTATGGCTACACCTTC.